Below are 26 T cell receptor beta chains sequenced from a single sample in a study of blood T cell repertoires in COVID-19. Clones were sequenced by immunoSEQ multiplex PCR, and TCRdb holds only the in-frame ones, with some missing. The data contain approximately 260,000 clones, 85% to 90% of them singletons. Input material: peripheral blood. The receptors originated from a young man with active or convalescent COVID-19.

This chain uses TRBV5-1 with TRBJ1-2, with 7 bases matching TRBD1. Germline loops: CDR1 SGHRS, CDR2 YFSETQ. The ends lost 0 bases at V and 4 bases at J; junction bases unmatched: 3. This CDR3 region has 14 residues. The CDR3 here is CASSLGDSAYGYTF. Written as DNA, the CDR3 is TGCGCCAGCAGCTTGGGGGACAGCGCCTATGGCTACACCTTC.

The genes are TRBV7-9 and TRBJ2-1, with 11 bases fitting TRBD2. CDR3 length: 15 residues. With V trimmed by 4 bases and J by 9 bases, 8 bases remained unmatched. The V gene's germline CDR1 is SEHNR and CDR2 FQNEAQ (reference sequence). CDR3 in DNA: TGTGCCAGCAGCTCGTCGACTAGCGGGAAGGGTGAGCAGTTCTTC. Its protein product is CASSSSTSGKGEQFF.

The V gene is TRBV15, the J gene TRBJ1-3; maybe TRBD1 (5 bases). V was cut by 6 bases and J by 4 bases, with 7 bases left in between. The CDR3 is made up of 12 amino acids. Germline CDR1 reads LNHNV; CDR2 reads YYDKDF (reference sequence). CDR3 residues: CATSRTGNTIYF. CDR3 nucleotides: TGTGCCACCAGTCGGACAGGAAACACCATATATTTT.

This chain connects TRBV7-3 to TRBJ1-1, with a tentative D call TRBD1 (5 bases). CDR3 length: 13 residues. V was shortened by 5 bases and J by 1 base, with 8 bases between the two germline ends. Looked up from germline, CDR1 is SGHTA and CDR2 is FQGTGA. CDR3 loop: CASSGGRNTEAFF. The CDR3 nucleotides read TGTGCCAGCAGCGGGGGGAGGAACACTGAAGCTTTCTTT.

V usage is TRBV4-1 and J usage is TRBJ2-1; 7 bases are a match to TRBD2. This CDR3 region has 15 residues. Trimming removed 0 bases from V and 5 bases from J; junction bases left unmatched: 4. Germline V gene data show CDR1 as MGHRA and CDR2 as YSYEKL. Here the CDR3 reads CASSQDSAGDNEQFF. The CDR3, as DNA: TGCGCCAGCAGCCAAGATTCTGCGGGAGACAATGAGCAGTTCTTC.

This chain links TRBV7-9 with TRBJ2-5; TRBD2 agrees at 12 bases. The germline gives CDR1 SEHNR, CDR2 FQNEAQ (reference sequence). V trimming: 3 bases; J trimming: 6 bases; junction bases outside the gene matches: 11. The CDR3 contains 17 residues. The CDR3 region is CASSFYGELAGGQTQYF. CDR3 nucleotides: TGTGCCAGCAGCTTTTATGGGGAACTAGCGGGAGGACAGACCCAGTACTTC.

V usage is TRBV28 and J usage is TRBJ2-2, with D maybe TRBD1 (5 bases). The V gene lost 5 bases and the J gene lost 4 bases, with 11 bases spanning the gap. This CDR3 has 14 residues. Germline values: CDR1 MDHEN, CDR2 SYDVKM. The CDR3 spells CASSTHQGTGELFF. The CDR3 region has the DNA TGTGCCAGCAGTACACATCAGGGCACCGGGGAGCTGTTTTTT.

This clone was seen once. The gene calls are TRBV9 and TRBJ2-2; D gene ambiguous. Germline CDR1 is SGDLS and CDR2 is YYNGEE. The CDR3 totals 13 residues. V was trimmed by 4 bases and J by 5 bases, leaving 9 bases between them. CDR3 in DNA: TGTGCCAGCAGCCCCCAAACTACCGGGGAGCTGTTTTTT. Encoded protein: CASSPQTTGELFF.

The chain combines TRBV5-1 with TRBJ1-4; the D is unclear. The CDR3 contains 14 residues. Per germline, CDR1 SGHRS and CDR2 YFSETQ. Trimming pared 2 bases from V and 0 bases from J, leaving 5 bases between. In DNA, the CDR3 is TGCGCCAGCAGCTTCCAGTCAACTAATGAAAAACTGTTTTTT. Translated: CASSFQSTNEKLFF. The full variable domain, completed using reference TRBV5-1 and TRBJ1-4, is KAGVTQTPRYLIKTRGQQVTLSCSPISGHRSVSWYQQTPGQGLQFLFEYFSETQRNKGNFPGRFSGRQFSNSRSEMNVSTLELGDSALYLCASSFQSTNEKLFFGSGTQLSVL.

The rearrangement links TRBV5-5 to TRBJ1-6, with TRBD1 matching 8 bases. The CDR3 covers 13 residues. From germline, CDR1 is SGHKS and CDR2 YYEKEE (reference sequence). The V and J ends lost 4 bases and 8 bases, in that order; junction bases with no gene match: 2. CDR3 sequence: CASSPTGDSPLHF. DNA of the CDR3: TGTGCCAGCAGCCCGACAGGGGATTCACCCCTCCACTTT. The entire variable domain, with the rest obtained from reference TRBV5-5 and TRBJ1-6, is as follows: DAGVTQSPTHLIKTRGQQVTLRCSPISGHKSVSWYQQVLGQGPQFIFQYYEKEERGRGNFPDRFSARQFPNYSSELNVNALLLGDSALYLCASSPTGDSPLHFGNGTRLTVT.

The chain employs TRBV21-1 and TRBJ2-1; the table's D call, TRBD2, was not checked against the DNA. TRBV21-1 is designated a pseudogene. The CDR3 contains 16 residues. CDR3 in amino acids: CASSTQLASPYNEQFF. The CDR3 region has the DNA TGTGCCAGCAGCACCCAGCTAGCGAGTCCTTACAATGAGCAGTTCTTC.

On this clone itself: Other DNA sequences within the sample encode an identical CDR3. The CDR3 sequence: CASSIPGENQPQHF. The CDR3 DNA reads as TGTGCCAGTAGTATACCAGGGGAGAATCAGCCCCAGCATTTT. The chain links TRBV19 to TRBJ1-5; a weak D match, TRBD1 (6 bases). CDR3 length equals 14 residues. From germline, CDR1 is LNHDA and CDR2 SQIVND (reference sequence). V shed 2 bases and J shed 4 bases, with 9 bases lying between them.

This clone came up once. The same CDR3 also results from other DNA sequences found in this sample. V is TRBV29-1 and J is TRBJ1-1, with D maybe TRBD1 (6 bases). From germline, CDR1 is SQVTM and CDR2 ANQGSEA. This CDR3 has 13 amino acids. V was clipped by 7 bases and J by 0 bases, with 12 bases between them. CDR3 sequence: CSAMGQMNTEAFF. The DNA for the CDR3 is TGCAGCGCAATGGGACAAATGAACACTGAAGCTTTCTTT. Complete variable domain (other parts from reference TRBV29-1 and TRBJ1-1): SAVISQKPSRDICQRGTSLTIQCQVDSQVTMMFWYRQQPGQSLTLIATANQGSEATYESGFVIDKFPISRPNLTFSTLTVSNMSPEDSSIYLCSAMGQMNTEAFFGQGTRLTVV.

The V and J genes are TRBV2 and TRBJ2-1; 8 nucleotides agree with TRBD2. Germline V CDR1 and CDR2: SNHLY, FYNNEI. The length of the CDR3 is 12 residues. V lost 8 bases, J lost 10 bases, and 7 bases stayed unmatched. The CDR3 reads CASSGLVLEQFF. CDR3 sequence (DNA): TGTGCCAGCTCGGGACTAGTTCTCGAGCAGTTCTTC.

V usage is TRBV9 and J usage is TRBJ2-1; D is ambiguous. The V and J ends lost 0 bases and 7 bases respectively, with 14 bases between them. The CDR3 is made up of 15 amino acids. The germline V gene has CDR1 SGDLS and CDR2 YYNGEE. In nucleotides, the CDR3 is TGTGCCAGCAGCGTAGGGCCCGCGGTGGTGAATGAGCAGTTCTTC. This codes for CASSVGPAVVNEQFF.

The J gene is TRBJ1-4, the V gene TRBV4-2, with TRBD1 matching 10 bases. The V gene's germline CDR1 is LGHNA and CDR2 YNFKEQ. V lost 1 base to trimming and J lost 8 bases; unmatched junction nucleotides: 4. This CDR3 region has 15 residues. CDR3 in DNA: TGTGCCAGCAGCCAAGGACAGGGGGCAAACGAAAAACTGTTTTTT. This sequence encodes CASSQGQGANEKLFF.

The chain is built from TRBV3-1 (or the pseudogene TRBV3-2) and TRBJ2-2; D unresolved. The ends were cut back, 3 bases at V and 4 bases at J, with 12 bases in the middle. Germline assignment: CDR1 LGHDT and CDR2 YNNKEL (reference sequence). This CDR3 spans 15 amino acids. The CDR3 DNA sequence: TGTGCCAGCAGCCATACCGAGTTCGGCACCGGGGAGCTGTTTTTT. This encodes CASSHTEFGTGELFF.

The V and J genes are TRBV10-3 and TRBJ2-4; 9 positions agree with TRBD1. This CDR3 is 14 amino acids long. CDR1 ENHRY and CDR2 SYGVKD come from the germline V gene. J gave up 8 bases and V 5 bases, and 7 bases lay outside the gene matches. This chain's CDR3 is CAISPDRGLDIQYF. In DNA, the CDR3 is TGTGCCATCAGTCCCGACAGGGGGTTAGACATTCAGTACTTC.

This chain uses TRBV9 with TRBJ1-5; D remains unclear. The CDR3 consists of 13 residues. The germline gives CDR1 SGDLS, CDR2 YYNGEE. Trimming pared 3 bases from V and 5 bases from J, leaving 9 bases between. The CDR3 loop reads CASSARSDQPQHF. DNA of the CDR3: TGTGCCAGCAGCGCTCGTTCGGATCAGCCCCAGCATTTT.

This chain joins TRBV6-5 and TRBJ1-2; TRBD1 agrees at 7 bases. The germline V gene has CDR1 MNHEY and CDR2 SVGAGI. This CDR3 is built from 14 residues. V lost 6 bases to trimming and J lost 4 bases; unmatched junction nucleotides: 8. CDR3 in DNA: TGTGCCAGCAGACAGGGGTCCGTCGGCTATGGCTACACCTTC. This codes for CASRQGSVGYGYTF.

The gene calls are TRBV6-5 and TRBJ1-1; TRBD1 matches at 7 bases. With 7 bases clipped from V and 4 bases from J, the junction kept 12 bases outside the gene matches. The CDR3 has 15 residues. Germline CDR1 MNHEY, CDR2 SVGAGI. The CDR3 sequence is CASMGNTGVGTEAFF. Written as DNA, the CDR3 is TGTGCCAGCATGGGGAATACAGGGGTCGGCACTGAAGCTTTCTTT.

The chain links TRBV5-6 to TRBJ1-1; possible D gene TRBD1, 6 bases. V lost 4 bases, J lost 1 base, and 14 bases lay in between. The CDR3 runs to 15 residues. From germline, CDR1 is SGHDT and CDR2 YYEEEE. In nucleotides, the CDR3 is TGTGCCAGCAGCCCCGACACAGGGAGGAACACTGAAGCTTTCTTT. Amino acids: CASSPDTGRNTEAFF. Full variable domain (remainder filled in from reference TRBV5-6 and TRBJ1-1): DAGVTQSPTHLIKTRGQQVTLRCSPKSGHDTVSWYQQALGQGPQFIFQYYEEEERQRGNFPDRFSGHQFPNYSSELNVNALLLGDSALYLCASSPDTGRNTEAFFGQGTRLTVV.

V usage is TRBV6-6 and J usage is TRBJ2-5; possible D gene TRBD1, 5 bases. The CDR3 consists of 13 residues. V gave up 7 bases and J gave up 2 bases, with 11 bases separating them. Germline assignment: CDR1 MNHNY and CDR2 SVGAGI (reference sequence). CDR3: CASTTQVQETQYF. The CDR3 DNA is TGTGCCAGCACCACACAGGTACAAGAGACCCAGTACTTC.

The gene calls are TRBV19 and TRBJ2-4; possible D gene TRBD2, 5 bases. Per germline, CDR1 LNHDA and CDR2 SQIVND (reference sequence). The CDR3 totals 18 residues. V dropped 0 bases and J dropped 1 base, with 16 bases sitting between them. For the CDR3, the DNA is TGTGCCAGTAGTATAGATCATGGGTCGAGGGAGGCCAAAAACATTCAGTACTTC. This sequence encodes CASSIDHGSREAKNIQYF.

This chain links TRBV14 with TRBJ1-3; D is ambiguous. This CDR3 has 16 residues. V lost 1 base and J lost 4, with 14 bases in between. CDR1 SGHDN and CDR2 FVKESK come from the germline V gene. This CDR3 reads CASSQVLGQSGNTIYF. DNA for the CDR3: TGTGCCAGCAGCCAAGTTCTTGGCCAATCGGGAAACACCATATATTTT.

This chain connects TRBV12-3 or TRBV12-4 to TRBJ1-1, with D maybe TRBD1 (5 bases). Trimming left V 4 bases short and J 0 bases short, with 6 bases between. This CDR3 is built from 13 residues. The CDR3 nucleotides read TGTGCCAGCAGTTGGACATTGAACACTGAAGCTTTCTTT. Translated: CASSWTLNTEAFF.